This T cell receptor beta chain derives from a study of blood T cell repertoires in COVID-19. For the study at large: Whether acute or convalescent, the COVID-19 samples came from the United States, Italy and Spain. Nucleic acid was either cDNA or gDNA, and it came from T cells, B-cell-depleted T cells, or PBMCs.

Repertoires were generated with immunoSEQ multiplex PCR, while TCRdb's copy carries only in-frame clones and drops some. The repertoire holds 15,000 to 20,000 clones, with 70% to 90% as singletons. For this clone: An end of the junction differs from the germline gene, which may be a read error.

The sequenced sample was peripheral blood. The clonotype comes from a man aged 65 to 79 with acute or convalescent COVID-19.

Written as DNA, the CDR3 is TGTGCCTCCTCGACGGGGAACTATGGCTATACCTTC. As protein: CASSTGNYGYTF. The V gene is TRBV10-3, the J gene TRBJ1-2; D not certain. The CDR3 runs 12 residues. Germline CDR1 and CDR2: ENHRY and SYGVKD.